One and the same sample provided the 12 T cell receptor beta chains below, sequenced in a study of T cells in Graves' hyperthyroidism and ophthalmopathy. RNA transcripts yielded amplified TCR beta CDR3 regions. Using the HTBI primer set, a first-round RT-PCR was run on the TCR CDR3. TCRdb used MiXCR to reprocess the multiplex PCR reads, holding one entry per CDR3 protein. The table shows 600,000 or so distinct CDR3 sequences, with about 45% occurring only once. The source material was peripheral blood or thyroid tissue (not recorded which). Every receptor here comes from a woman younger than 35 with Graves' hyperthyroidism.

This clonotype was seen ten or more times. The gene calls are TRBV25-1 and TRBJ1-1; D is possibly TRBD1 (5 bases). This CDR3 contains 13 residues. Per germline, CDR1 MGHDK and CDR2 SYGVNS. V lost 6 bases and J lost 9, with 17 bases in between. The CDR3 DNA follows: TGTGCCAGCAGAGAACTCGTCGGGGGGAAAGCTTTCTTT. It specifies CASRELVGGKAFF.

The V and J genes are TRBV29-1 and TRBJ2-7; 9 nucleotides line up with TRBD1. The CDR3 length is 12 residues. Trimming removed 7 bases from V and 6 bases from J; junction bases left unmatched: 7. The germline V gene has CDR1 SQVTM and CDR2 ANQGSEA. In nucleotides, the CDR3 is TGCAGCGCCCTCGGGACAGGGTCCGAGCAGTACTTC. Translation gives CSALGTGSEQYF.

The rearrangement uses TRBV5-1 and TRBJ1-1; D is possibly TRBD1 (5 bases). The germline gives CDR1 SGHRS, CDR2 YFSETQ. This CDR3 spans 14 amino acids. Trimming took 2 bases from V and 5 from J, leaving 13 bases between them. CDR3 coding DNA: TGCGCCAGCAGCTTCGGGGGGAAAGATACTGAAGCTTTCTTT. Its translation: CASSFGGKDTEAFF. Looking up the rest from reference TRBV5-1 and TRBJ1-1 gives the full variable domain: KAGVTQTPRYLIKTRGQQVTLSCSPISGHRSVSWYQQTPGQGLQFLFEYFSETQRNKGNFPGRFSGRQFSNSRSEMNVSTLELGDSALYLCASSFGGKDTEAFFGQGTRLTVV.

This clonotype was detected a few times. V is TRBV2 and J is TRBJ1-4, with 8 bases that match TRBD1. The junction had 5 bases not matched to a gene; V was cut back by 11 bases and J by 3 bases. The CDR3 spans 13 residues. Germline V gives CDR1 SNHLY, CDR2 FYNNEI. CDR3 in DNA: TGTGCCTCACAGGGACAGGCTAATGAAAAACTGTTTTTT. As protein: CASQGQANEKLFF.

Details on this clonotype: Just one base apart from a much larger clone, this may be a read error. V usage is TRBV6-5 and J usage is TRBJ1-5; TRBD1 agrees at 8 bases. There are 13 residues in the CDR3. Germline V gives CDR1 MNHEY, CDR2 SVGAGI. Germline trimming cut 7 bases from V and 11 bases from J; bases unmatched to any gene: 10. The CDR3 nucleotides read TGTGCCAGCACCCGGACAGGGAAGCAGTCCCAGCATTTT. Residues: CASTRTGKQSQHF.

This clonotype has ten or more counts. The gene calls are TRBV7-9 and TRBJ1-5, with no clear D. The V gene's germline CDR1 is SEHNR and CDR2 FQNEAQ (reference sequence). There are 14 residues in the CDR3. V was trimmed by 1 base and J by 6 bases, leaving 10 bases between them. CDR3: CASSLGAESQPQHF. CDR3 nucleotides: TGTGCCAGCAGCTTAGGGGCAGAGAGTCAGCCCCAGCATTTT.

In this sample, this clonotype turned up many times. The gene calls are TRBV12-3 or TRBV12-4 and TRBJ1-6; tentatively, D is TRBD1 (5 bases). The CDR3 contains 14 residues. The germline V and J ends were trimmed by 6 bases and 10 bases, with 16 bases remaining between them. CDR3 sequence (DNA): TGTGCCAGCAGCTTGCAGGGAGTTGGCTCACCCCTCCACTTT. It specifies CASSLQGVGSPLHF.

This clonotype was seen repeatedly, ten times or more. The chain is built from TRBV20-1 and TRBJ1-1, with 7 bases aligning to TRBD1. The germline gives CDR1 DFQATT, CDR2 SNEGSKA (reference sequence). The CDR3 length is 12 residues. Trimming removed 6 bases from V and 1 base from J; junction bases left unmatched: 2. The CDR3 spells CSARDRNTEAFF. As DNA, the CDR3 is TGCAGTGCCAGGGACAGGAACACTGAAGCTTTCTTT.

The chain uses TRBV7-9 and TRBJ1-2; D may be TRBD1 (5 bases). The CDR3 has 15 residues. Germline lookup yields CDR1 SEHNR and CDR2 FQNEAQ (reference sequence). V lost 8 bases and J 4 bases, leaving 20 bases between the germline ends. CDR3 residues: CASSAPSEGIYGYTF. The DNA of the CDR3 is TGTGCCAGCTCAGCTCCGAGTGAGGGGATCTATGGCTACACCTTC.

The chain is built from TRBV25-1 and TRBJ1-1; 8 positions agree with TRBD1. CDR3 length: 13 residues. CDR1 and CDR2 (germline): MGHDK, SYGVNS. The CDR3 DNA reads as TGTGCTAGAGTCGTGACAGGGGCCACTGAAGCTTTCTTT. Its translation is CARVVTGATEAFF.

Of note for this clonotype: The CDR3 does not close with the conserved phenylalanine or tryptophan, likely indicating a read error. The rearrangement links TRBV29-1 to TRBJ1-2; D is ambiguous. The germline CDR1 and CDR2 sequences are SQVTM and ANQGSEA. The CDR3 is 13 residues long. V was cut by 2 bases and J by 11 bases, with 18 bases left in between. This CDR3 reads CSVEFRDYFGYTL. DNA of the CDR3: TGCAGCGTTGAATTTCGTGATTACTTCGGGTACACCCTC.

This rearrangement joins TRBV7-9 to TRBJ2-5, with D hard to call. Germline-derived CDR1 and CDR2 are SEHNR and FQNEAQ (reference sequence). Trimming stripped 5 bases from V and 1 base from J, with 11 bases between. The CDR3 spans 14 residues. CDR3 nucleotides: TGTGCCAGCAGCCAAGTGCTGCTCCAAGAGACCCAGTACTTC. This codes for CASSQVLLQETQYF.